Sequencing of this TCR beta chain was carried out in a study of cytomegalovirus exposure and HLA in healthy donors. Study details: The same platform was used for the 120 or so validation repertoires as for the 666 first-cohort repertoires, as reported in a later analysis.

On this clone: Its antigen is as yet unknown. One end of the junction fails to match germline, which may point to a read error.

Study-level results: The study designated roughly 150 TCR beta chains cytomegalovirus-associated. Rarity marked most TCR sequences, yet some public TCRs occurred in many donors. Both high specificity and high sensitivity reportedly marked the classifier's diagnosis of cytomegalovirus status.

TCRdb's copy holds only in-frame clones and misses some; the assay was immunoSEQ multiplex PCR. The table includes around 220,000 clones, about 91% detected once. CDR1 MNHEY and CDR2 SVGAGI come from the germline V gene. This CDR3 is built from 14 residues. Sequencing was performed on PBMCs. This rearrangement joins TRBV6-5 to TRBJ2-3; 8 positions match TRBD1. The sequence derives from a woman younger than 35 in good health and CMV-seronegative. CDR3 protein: CASIYDRGEDTQYF. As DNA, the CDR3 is TGTGCCAGCATTTACGACAGGGGCGAGGATACGCAGTATTTT.